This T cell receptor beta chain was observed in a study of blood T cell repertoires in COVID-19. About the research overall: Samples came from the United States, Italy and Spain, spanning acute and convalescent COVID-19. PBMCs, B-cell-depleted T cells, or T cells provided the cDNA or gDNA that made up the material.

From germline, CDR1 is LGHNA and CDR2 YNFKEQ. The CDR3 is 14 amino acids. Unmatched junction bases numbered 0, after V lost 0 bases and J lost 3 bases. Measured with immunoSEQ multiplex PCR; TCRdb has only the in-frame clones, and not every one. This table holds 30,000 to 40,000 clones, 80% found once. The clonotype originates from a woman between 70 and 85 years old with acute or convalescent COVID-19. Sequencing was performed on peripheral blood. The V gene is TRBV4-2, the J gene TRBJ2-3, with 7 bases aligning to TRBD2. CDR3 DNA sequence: TGTGCCAGCAGCCAAGATAGCGGGACAGATACGCAGTATTTT. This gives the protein CASSQDSGTDTQYF.